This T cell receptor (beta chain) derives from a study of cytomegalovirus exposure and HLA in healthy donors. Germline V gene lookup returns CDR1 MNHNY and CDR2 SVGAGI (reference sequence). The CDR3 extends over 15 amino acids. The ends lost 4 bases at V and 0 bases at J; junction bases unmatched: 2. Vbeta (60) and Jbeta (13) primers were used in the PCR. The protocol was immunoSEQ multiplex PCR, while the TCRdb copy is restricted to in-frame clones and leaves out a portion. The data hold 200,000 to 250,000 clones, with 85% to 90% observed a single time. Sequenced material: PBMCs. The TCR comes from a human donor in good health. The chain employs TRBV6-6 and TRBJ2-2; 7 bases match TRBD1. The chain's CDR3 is CASSFGQANTGELFF. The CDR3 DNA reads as TGTGCCAGCAGTTTCGGACAGGCGAACACCGGGGAGCTGTTTTTT.